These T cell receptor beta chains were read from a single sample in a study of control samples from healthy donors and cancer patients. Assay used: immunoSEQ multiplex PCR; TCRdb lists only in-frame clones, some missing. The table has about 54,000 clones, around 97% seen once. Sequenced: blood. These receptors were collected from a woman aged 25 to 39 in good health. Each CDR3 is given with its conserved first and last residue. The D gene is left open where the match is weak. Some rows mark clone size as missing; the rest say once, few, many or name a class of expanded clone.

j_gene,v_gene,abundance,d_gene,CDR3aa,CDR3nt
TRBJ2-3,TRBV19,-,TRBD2,CASSSAGATDTQYF,TGTGCCAGTAGTTCGGCGGGAGCGACAGATACGCAGTATTTT
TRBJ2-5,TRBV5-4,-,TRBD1,CASSSRKTGDWSETQYF,TGTGCCAGCAGCTCCCGAAAGACAGGGGATTGGTCCGAGACCCAGTACTTC
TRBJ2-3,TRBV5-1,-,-,CASSTTGQVFTDTQYF,TGCGCCAGCAGCACGACCGGGCAGGTGTTCACAGATACGCAGTATTTT
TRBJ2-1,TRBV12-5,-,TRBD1,CASVTTGALGQFF,TGTGCTAGTGTTACGACAGGGGCGTTAGGGCAGTTCTTC
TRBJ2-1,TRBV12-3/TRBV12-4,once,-,CASSPGTVIEQFF,TGTGCCAGCAGTCCAGGGACCGTGATTGAGCAGTTCTTC
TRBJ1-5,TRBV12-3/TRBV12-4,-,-,CASTQGLNQPQHF,TGTGCCAGCACCCAGGGTCTCAATCAGCCCCAGCATTTT
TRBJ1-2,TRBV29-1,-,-,CSVARDTGYTF,TGCAGCGTTGCACGGGACACTGGCTACACCTTC
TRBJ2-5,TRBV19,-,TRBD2,CASSSRAGVSQETQYF,TGTGCCAGTAGTAGTAGAGCGGGAGTGTCCCAAGAGACCCAGTACTTC
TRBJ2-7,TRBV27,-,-,CASSLAPGGYEQYF,TGTGCCAGCAGTTTAGCCCCAGGGGGGTACGAGCAGTACTTC
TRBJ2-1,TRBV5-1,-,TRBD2,CASSLTGLAGYPTYNEQFF,TGCGCCAGCAGCTTGACGGGACTAGCGGGATATCCTACCTACAATGAGCAGTTCTTC
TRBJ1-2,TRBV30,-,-,CAWNQGTYGYTF,TGTGCCTGGAACCAGGGAACCTATGGCTACACCTTC
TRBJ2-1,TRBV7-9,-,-,CASNFGESNEQFF,TGTGCCAGCAACTTTGGGGAGAGCAATGAGCAGTTCTTC
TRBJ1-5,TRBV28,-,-,CASRVGGNQPQHF,TGTGCCAGCAGAGTGGGGGGCAATCAGCCCCAGCATTTT
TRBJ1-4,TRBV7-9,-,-,CASSSTGSPNEKLFF,TGTGCCAGCAGCTCCACAGGGTCCCCTAATGAAAAACTGTTTTTT
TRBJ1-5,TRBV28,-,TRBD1,CASSFSLGQVNQPQHF,TGTGCCAGCAGTTTCTCCCTTGGACAGGTTAATCAGCCCCAGCATTTT